The clone carrying this TCR beta chain was counted only a few times. This record belongs to a study of regulatory T cells in long-lasting Graves disease. CDR3 length equals 15 residues. CDR1 and CDR2 from the germline V gene are MNHEY and SMNVEV (reference sequence). The junction had 10 bases not matched to a gene; V was cut back by 6 bases and J by 7 bases. Time point given: newly diagnosed GD, antithyroid drugs for less than 3 months. PBMC-extracted RNA yielded the TCR library. Relying on iRepertoire HTBI primers and Arm-PCR of CDR3 regions, the team built TCR beta libraries. TCRdb used MiXCR to reprocess the multiplex PCR reads, holding one entry per CDR3 protein. The repertoire holds over 500,000 distinct CDR3 sequences, 16% seen once, with 18% in the top ten. The same sample was also used in a study of T cells in Graves' hyperthyroidism and ophthalmopathy.

The receptor comes from a woman younger than 45 with Graves disease. Sample: peripheral blood mononuclear cells (PBMCs), taken at new diagnosis, from a patient treated with antithyroid drugs. The gene calls are TRBV27 and TRBJ2-3, with 10 bases fitting TRBD1. In DNA form, the CDR3 reads TGTGCCAGCAGACTCGGACAGGGGGGGGCGAATACGCAGTATTTT. Translation: CASRLGQGGANTQYF.